The rows below give T cell receptor beta chains drawn from one sample of a study of CD8+ T cells in alopecia areata. Clones were read by immunoSEQ multiplex PCR, and TCRdb kept only the in-frame ones, dropping some. The table records about 140,000 clones, approximately 51% of them present only once. This specimen was CD4+ T cells sorted from blood, taken at week 0. These receptor sequences come from a human donor with alopecia areata. Each CDR3 is given with its conserved first and last residue. The order of the fields is clone size, J gene, CDR3 length, D gene, V gene, CDR3 protein, CDR3 DNA. D genes are given only for firm matches. Some rows have no size entry. The others give once, few or many, or a class for an expanded clone.

size: -; J: TRBJ2-2; length: 15; D: TRBD2; V: TRBV5-1; CDR3: CASSLGLATAGELFF; DNA: TGCGCCAGCAGCTTGGGACTAGCGACAGCCGGGGAGCTGTTTTTT
size: -; J: TRBJ1-1; length: 14; D: -; V: TRBV7-3; CDR3: CASSLGVSGTEAFF; DNA: TGTGCCAGCAGCTTGGGGGTATCGGGCACTGAAGCTTTCTTT
size: -; J: TRBJ2-3; length: 14; D: -; V: TRBV7-8; CDR3: CASSPTPGRDTQYF; DNA: TGTGCCAGCAGCCCAACACCAGGGAGAGATACGCAGTATTTT
size: -; J: TRBJ2-7; length: 14; D: -; V: TRBV5-6; CDR3: CASSLGVRHYEQYF; DNA: TGTGCCAGCAGCTTGGGCGTCCGCCACTACGAGCAGTACTTC
size: -; J: TRBJ2-7; length: 13; D: -; V: TRBV9; CDR3: CASSKRQDSEQYF; DNA: TGTGCCAGCAGCAAGCGACAGGACTCGGAGCAGTACTTC
size: few; J: TRBJ1-2; length: 11; D: -; V: TRBV20-1; CDR3: CSAIQDYGYTF; DNA: TGCAGTGCGATTCAGGACTATGGCTACACCTTC
size: -; J: TRBJ2-1; length: 14; D: -; V: TRBV7-2; CDR3: CASSPLQLANEQFF; DNA: TGTGCCAGCAGTCCCCTCCAACTGGCGAATGAGCAGTTCTTC
size: -; J: TRBJ2-3; length: 14; D: -; V: TRBV11-2; CDR3: CASSLELRAYTQYF; DNA: TGTGCCAGCAGCCTGGAACTGCGAGCCTATACGCAGTATTTT
size: -; J: TRBJ2-5; length: 13; D: -; V: TRBV25-1; CDR3: CASSEGAIETQYF; DNA: TGTGCCAGCAGTGAAGGGGCTATTGAGACCCAGTACTTC
size: -; J: TRBJ2-7; length: 15; D: TRBD1; V: TRBV18; CDR3: CASSLQGVAGYEQYF; DNA: TGTGCCAGCTCACTGCAGGGGGTAGCAGGGTACGAGCAGTACTTC
size: -; J: TRBJ2-1; length: 15; D: TRBD2; V: TRBV29-1; CDR3: CSVVSGSLSYNEQFF; DNA: TGCAGCGTTGTTAGCGGGAGTTTATCCTACAATGAGCAGTTCTTC
size: once; J: TRBJ2-5; length: 15; D: TRBD1; V: TRBV7-9; CDR3: CASSKGQGVRETQYF; DNA: TGTGCCAGCAGTAAGGGACAGGGGGTCCGGGAGACCCAGTACTTC
size: few; J: TRBJ1-2; length: 14; D: -; V: TRBV27; CDR3: CASSYRQEYYGYTF; DNA: TGTGCCAGCAGTTATCGACAGGAGTACTATGGCTACACCTTC
size: few; J: TRBJ2-1; length: 14; D: TRBD1; V: TRBV28; CDR3: CASTEQGASNEQFF; DNA: TGTGCCAGCACGGAACAGGGGGCGAGCAATGAGCAGTTCTTC
size: -; J: TRBJ2-4; length: 14; D: -; V: TRBV6-5; CDR3: CASREGVGKNIQYF; DNA: TGTGCCAGCAGAGAAGGGGTGGGCAAAAACATTCAGTACTTC
size: -; J: TRBJ1-2; length: 15; D: -; V: TRBV10-3; CDR3: CAISLAGAPREGYTF; DNA: TGTGCCATCAGCTTAGCAGGGGCGCCCCGTGAGGGCTACACCTTC
size: -; J: TRBJ1-2; length: 14; D: -; V: TRBV7-2; CDR3: CASRPRGAHYGYTF; DNA: TGTGCCAGCAGACCCCGGGGAGCACACTATGGCTACACCTTC
size: once; J: TRBJ1-1; length: 12; D: -; V: TRBV6-5; CDR3: CASTDPRGKAFF; DNA: TGTGCCAGCACCGACCCGAGGGGAAAAGCTTTCTTT
size: -; J: TRBJ2-7; length: 14; D: -; V: TRBV13; CDR3: CASTTGRTGREQYF; DNA: TGTGCCAGCACCACAGGGCGCACAGGACGCGAGCAGTACTTC
size: -; J: TRBJ2-1; length: 13; D: -; V: TRBV11-2; CDR3: CASSFGRHNEQFF; DNA: TGTGCCAGCAGCTTCGGACGGCACAATGAGCAGTTCTTC
size: -; J: TRBJ1-1; length: 16; D: -; V: TRBV18; CDR3: CASSVLGGEGNTEAFF; DNA: TGTGCCAGCTCAGTCTTGGGTGGAGAGGGCAACACTGAAGCTTTCTTT
size: -; J: TRBJ2-7; length: 14; D: TRBD2; V: TRBV25-1; CDR3: CASSASGSSYEQYF; DNA: TGTGCCAGCAGTGCTAGCGGGAGCTCCTACGAGCAGTACTTC
size: -; J: TRBJ1-1; length: 16; D: -; V: TRBV18; CDR3: CASSPLGWQGNTEAFF; DNA: TGTGCCAGCTCACCATTGGGTTGGCAGGGGAACACTGAAGCTTTCTTT
size: few; J: TRBJ1-4; length: 15; D: -; V: TRBV5-1; CDR3: CASSYTANSGEKLFF; DNA: TGCGCCAGCAGTTACACCGCGAACAGTGGGGAAAAACTGTTTTTT
size: few; J: TRBJ1-2; length: 13; D: -; V: TRBV30; CDR3: CAWAQGANYGYTF; DNA: TGTGCCTGGGCCCAGGGAGCTAACTATGGCTACACCTTC
size: -; J: TRBJ2-3; length: 11; D: -; V: TRBV20-1; CDR3: CSATRTDTQYF; DNA: TGCAGTGCGACGAGGACAGATACGCAGTATTTT
size: -; J: TRBJ2-7; length: 10; D: -; V: TRBV2; CDR3: CASREYEQYF; DNA: TGTGCCAGCAGAGAGTACGAGCAGTACTTC
size: few; J: TRBJ1-1; length: 11; D: -; V: TRBV18; CDR3: CASREHTEAFF; DNA: TGTGCCAGTCGGGAACACACTGAAGCTTTCTTT
size: -; J: TRBJ2-3; length: 16; D: TRBD2; V: TRBV6-5; CDR3: CASSYRTSGDSDTQYF; DNA: TGTGCCAGCAGTTACAGGACTAGCGGGGACTCAGATACGCAGTATTTT
size: -; J: TRBJ2-3; length: 13; D: TRBD1; V: TRBV29-1; CDR3: CSVGDRVEDTQYF; DNA: TGCAGCGTTGGAGACAGGGTGGAAGATACGCAGTATTTT
size: -; J: TRBJ2-1; length: 11; D: -; V: TRBV29-1; CDR3: CSVEGNNEQFF; DNA: TGCAGCGTTGAGGGGAACAATGAGCAGTTCTTC
size: once; J: TRBJ2-5; length: 15; D: TRBD1; V: TRBV27; CDR3: CASSLWGQGQETQYF; DNA: TGTGCCAGCAGTTTATGGGGACAGGGCCAAGAGACCCAGTACTTC
size: -; J: TRBJ1-2; length: 14; D: -; V: TRBV7-2; CDR3: CASSPQGVGYGYTF; DNA: TGTGCCAGCAGCCCCCAGGGTGTAGGCTATGGCTACACCTTC
size: -; J: TRBJ2-5; length: 15; D: -; V: TRBV30; CDR3: CAWSRPGARQETQYF; DNA: TGTGCCTGGAGTCGCCCTGGAGCGCGGCAAGAGACCCAGTACTTC
size: -; J: TRBJ2-6; length: 16; D: -; V: TRBV2; CDR3: CASSVFGNSGANVLTF; DNA: TGTGCCAGCAGTGTTTTTGGTAACTCTGGGGCCAACGTCCTGACTTTC
size: -; J: TRBJ2-1; length: 15; D: TRBD1; V: TRBV2; CDR3: CASSDRVGSYNEQFF; DNA: TGTGCCAGCAGCGACAGGGTCGGCTCCTACAATGAGCAGTTCTTC
size: -; J: TRBJ2-2; length: 14; D: TRBD1; V: TRBV19; CDR3: CASSMAGGPGELFF; DNA: TGTGCCAGTAGTATGGCAGGGGGCCCCGGGGAGCTGTTTTTT
size: -; J: TRBJ1-2; length: 11; D: TRBD1; V: TRBV29-1; CDR3: CSAQGDAGYTF; DNA: TGCAGCGCACAGGGGGACGCTGGCTACACCTTC
size: -; J: TRBJ2-7; length: 13; D: -; V: TRBV7-9; CDR3: CASSDGGKYEQYF; DNA: TGTGCCAGCAGCGACGGAGGGAAGTACGAGCAGTACTTC
size: once; J: TRBJ2-5; length: 17; D: TRBD2; V: TRBV5-4; CDR3: CASSLVGLAVVQETQYF; DNA: TGTGCCAGCAGCTTGGTTGGACTAGCGGTCGTACAAGAGACCCAGTACTTC
size: -; J: TRBJ1-2; length: 9; D: -; V: TRBV20-1; CDR3: CSLVNGYTF; DNA: TGCAGTCTGGTGAATGGCTACACCTTC
size: few; J: TRBJ2-5; length: 12; D: -; V: TRBV29-1; CDR3: CSVATGQETQYF; DNA: TGCAGCGTTGCTACAGGCCAAGAGACCCAGTACTTC
size: -; J: TRBJ2-1; length: 11; D: -; V: TRBV25-1; CDR3: CASSVKYEQFF; DNA: TGTGCCAGCAGTGTCAAGTATGAGCAGTTCTTC
size: -; J: TRBJ2-3; length: 14; D: TRBD2; V: TRBV7-9; CDR3: CASSQAGDTDTQYF; DNA: TGTGCCAGCAGCCAGGCGGGGGACACAGATACGCAGTATTTT
size: few; J: TRBJ1-2; length: 11; D: -; V: TRBV9; CDR3: CASNNNYGYTF; DNA: TGTGCCAGCAATAATAACTATGGCTACACCTTC
size: -; J: TRBJ1-1; length: 13; D: -; V: TRBV10-1; CDR3: CASSSVQNTEAFF; DNA: TGCGCCAGCAGTAGCGTACAGAACACTGAAGCTTTCTTT
size: -; J: TRBJ2-1; length: 18; D: TRBD2; V: TRBV14; CDR3: CASSQGRGAGLAPNEQFF; DNA: TGTGCCAGCAGCCAAGGCAGGGGTGCGGGACTAGCCCCCAATGAGCAGTTCTTC
size: -; J: TRBJ2-7; length: 14; D: -; V: TRBV25-1; CDR3: CASSEGRDSYEQYF; DNA: TGTGCCAGCAGTGAGGGCAGAGATTCCTACGAGCAGTACTTC
size: -; J: TRBJ1-2; length: 15; D: -; V: TRBV4-3; CDR3: CASSQDSAGNYGYTF; DNA: TGCGCCAGCAGCCAAGATTCGGCGGGCAACTATGGCTACACCTTC
size: -; J: TRBJ1-2; length: 10; D: -; V: TRBV30; CDR3: CAWGNYGYTF; DNA: TGTGCCTGGGGGAACTATGGCTACACCTTC
size: few; J: TRBJ2-1; length: 15; D: TRBD1; V: TRBV19; CDR3: CASSFQGAAYNEQFF; DNA: TGTGCCAGTAGTTTTCAGGGGGCGGCCTACAATGAGCAGTTCTTC
size: few; J: TRBJ1-1; length: 13; D: -; V: TRBV30; CDR3: CAWSVRTNTEAFF; DNA: TGTGCCTGGAGTGTACGGACGAACACTGAAGCTTTCTTT
size: few; J: TRBJ1-2; length: 15; D: TRBD1; V: TRBV27; CDR3: CATYRQGAPRYGYTF; DNA: TGTGCCACGTACCGACAGGGGGCCCCTAGGTATGGCTACACCTTC
size: many; J: TRBJ2-5; length: 14; D: TRBD2; V: TRBV23-1; CDR3: CASSPPGGVETQYF; DNA: TGCGCCAGCAGTCCCCCCGGGGGGGTAGAGACCCAGTACTTC
size: -; J: TRBJ1-3; length: 15; D: -; V: TRBV19; CDR3: CASSPRPGSGNTIYF; DNA: TGTGCCAGTAGTCCACGACCCGGCTCTGGAAACACCATATATTTT